This TCR beta chain stems from a study of blood T cell repertoires in COVID-19 (dated by TCRdb to the early 2020s). General notes on the study: Samples from collaborators originated in the United States, Italy and Spain and spanned both the acute and convalescent phases of COVID-19. The prospective study material was composed of cDNA or gDNA derived from T cells, B-cell-depleted T cells, or PBMCs. The dataset comprised deeply sampled blood TCRbeta repertoires from subjects exposed to, actively infected with, or recovered from COVID-19. The repertoires were made available in a free public database intended to serve as a resource for research on the immune response to SARS-CoV-2. The samples were drawn from the first 160 participants of the ongoing ImmuneRACE study and from under 1,500 subjects provided by 6 global collaborators. Nearly every sample came with metadata listing a de-identified subject ID, COVID-19 status, age in years and sex. HLA class I and class II types, where available, came from metadata supplied by the sample provider rather than from assay-based typing. Study-wide conclusions, independent of this receptor: Clinical and demographic metadata were provided uncurated, with the amount varying by source and participant.

For this clone: Its antigen has not been determined. Per-nucleotide qualities are absent, and no much larger clonotype sits a single base away.

A second Seattle source provided samples from volunteer blood donors who had recovered from COVID-19. Whole blood was collected in K2EDTA tubes by collaborating institutions according to the institutions' own protocols. For TCRbeta analysis, collaborator samples were shipped as frozen whole blood, as isolated PBMCs, or as DNA extracted from either sample type. TCRbeta CDR3 regions were amplified from genomic DNA using the immunoSEQ Assay, a bias-controlled multiplex PCR. The original pipeline was this. The number of nucleated cells in each sample was estimated from the amplification of reference gene primers within the assay. To quantify the absolute abundance of each unique TCRbeta CDR3 rearrangement, sequence reads were collapsed and filtered. For each sample, productive Simpson clonality was calculated as the square root of Simpson's diversity index across productive rearrangements. TCRdb retrieved this table from immuneACCESS and kept in-frame rearrangements only. Not all clones are present; in checked studies, unresolved V genes account for under half, and no reason is known for the remainder. That table gives V, J and clone size, and the DNA gave D and trimming. In this sample the table shows approximately 250,000 clones, 70% to 85% of which occur a single time. The ten largest make up 1.4% of the sample.

The trim is 7 bases for V and 0 bases for J, with a gap of 15 bases between the germline ends. The CDR3 spans 15 residues, from the cysteine through the phenylalanine. Only the CDR3 DNA is retained, 45 bases long and in frame from the first base. From the germline V gene (reference sequence), CDR1 is MNHNY and CDR2 is SVGAGI. Sequenced: peripheral blood. The clonotype originates from a woman between 40 and 50 years old who had recovered from COVID-19. The receptor chain draws on TRBV6-6 and TRBJ1-2, with no reliable assignment of the D segment. The DNA reads as follows: TGTGCCAGCATTGAATGGGGAGAAGCTAACTATGGCTACACCTTC. Its amino acids are CASIEWGEANYGYTF.